This is a list of T cell receptor beta chains from one sample in a study of blood T cell repertoires in COVID-19. Assay: immunoSEQ multiplex PCR; the TCRdb copy retains only in-frame clones and omits some. This sample has some 150,000 clones, with approximately 90% found just once. Sequencing input: peripheral blood. These TCRs come from a woman between 50 and 59 years old with active or convalescent COVID-19. Both conserved end residues are trimmed from each CDR3.

V	J	CDR3
TRBV7-3	TRBJ2-2	ASSLMAVGTSGTGELF
TRBV2	TRBJ1-1	ASNEEEGTEAF
TRBV2	TRBJ1-2	ASSRTGGDHNGYT
TRBV19	TRBJ1-3	ASSWTGMGNTIY
TRBV5-1	TRBJ2-1	ASKTSGGASEQF
TRBV7-2	TRBJ1-1	ASSLQNLNTEAF
TRBV5-5	TRBJ2-7	ASSPGGSSSYEQY
TRBV23-1	TRBJ1-4	ASLPGTGGVGEKLF
TRBV7-2	TRBJ2-1	ASSLARVGRGPYNEQF
TRBV7-2	TRBJ1-1	ASSLAAGNTEAF
TRBV7-6	TRBJ2-5	ASSNLPGQGVETQY
TRBV4-1	TRBJ2-7	ASSQDNTDFYEQY
TRBV12-3/TRBV12-4	TRBJ2-5	ASSLNGQETQY
TRBV21-1	TRBJ2-1	ASGHRQGTFNEQF
TRBV6-4	TRBJ1-1	ASSIDQGSRAF
TRBV20-1	TRBJ2-1	SAINNEQF
TRBV6-4	TRBJ2-7	ASNIPTSVGHEQY
TRBV5-1	TRBJ2-7	ASSPAAGISYEQY
TRBV7-3	TRBJ2-5	ASSDGREGGAETQY
TRBV5-8	TRBJ1-1	ASSLAKRGLGNTEAF
TRBV5-1	TRBJ1-2	ASSLEWGQYYGYT
TRBV30	TRBJ2-3	AWSYRPLSSTDTQY
TRBV5-1	TRBJ2-7	ASSPRQGTTYEQY
TRBV29-1	TRBJ2-2	SVEIGTGELF
TRBV29-1	TRBJ1-1	SVGVDREDTEAF
TRBV2	TRBJ1-2	ASKLDRDYGYT
TRBV18	TRBJ2-5	ASSPGLVETQY
TRBV12-3/TRBV12-4	TRBJ2-7	ASGLERGVEQY
TRBV5-1	TRBJ1-6	ASSPMGTGQVKNSPLH
TRBV4-1	TRBJ2-7	ASSQNPDYEQY
TRBV6-2/TRBV6-3	TRBJ1-1	ASSLTSDRVNTEAF
TRBV2	TRBJ2-1	ASRRLAGGSSYNEQF
TRBV4-1	TRBJ2-5	ASSQDPGEGLGLTQY
TRBV4-1	TRBJ2-5	ASSQAPGMGGETQY
TRBV30	TRBJ2-3	AWSVLVRGPDDTQY
TRBV7-2	TRBJ1-1	ASSFETDSKAF
TRBV7-2	TRBJ2-7	ASSSSGTSIYEQY
TRBV7-8	TRBJ2-7	ASSLDYAYEQY
TRBV29-1	TRBJ1-2	SVRTGFYGYT
TRBV6-2/TRBV6-3	TRBJ1-1	ASSSSLNTEAF
TRBV6-2/TRBV6-3	TRBJ2-7	ASSSEGASYEQY
TRBV30	TRBJ1-1	AWSIAGTEAF
TRBV4-1	TRBJ2-2	ASSQGLANTGELF
TRBV24-1	TRBJ2-1	ATSDPASGSFDEQF
TRBV9	TRBJ2-7	ASSAGVAYEQY
TRBV29-1	TRBJ1-2	SVEDDTVGYT
TRBV7-8	TRBJ1-5	ASSLDGGGDQPQH
TRBV28	TRBJ1-2	ASSDRVYGYT
TRBV6-6	TRBJ2-7	ASSTPAYEQY
TRBV11-2	TRBJ1-1	ASSDWTGPNTEAF
TRBV6-5	TRBJ2-4	ASSLTSGGDIQY